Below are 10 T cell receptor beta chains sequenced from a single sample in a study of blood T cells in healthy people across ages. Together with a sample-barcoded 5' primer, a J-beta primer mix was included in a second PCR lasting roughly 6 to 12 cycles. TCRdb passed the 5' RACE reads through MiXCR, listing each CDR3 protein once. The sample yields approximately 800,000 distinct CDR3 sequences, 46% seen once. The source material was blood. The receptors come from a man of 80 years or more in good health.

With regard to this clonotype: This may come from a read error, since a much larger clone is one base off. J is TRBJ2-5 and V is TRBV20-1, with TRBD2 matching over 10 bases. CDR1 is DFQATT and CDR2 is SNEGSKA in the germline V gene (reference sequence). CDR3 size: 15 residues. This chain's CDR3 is CSAGDATSGQETQYF. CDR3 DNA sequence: TGCAGTGCTGGAGACGCGACTAGCGGGCAAGAGACCCAGTACTTC.

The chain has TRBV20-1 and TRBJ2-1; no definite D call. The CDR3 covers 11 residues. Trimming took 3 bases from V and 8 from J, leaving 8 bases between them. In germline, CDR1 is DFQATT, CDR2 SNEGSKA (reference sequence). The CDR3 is CSARAAHEQFF. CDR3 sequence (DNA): TGCAGTGCTAGGGCAGCACATGAGCAGTTCTTC.

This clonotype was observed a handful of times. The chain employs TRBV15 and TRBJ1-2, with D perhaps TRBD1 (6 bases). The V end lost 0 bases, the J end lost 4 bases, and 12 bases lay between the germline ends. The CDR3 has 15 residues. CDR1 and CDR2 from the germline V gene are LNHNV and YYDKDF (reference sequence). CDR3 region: CATSRDSQGSYGYTF. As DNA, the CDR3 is TGTGCCACCAGCAGAGATAGCCAGGGGAGCTATGGCTACACCTTC.

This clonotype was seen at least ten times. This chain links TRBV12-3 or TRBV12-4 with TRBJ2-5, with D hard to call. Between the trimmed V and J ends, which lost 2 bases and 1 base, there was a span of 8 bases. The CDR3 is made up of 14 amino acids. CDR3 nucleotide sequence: TGTGCCAGCAGTTTACCTTACTCCCAAGAGACCCAGTACTTC. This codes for CASSLPYSQETQYF.

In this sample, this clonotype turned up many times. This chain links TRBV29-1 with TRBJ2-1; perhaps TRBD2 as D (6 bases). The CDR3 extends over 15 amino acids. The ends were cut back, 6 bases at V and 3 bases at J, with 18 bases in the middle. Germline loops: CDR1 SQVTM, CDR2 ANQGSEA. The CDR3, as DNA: TGCAGCGTAGGATCGGGACTGGGTGGCTACAATGAGCAGTTCTTC. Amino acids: CSVGSGLGGYNEQFF.

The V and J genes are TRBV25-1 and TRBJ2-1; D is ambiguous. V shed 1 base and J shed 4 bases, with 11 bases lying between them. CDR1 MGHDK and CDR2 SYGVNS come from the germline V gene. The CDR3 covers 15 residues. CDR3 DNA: TGTGCCAGCAGTGAATCGGAGCCGCAGTACAATGAGCAGTTCTTC. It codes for CASSESEPQYNEQFF.

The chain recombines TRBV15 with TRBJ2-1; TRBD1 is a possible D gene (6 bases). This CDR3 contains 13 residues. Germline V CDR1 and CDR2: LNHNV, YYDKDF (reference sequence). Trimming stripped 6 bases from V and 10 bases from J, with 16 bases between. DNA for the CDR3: TGTGCCACCAGGGGGGCAGGAGACTACGAGCAGTTCTTC. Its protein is CATRGAGDYEQFF.

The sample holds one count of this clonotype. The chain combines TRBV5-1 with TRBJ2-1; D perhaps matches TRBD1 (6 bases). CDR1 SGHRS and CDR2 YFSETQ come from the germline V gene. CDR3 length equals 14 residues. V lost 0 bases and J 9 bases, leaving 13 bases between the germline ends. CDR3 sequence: CASSLEAGVFEQFF. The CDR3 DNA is TGCGCCAGCAGCTTGGAGGCAGGGGTATTTGAGCAGTTCTTC.

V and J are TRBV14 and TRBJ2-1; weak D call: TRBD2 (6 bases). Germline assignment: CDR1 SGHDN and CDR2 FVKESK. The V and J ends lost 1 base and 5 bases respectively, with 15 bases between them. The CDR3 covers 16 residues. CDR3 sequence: CASSQVGDWEDNEQFF. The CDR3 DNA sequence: TGTGCCAGCAGCCAAGTGGGTGATTGGGAGGACAATGAGCAGTTCTTC.

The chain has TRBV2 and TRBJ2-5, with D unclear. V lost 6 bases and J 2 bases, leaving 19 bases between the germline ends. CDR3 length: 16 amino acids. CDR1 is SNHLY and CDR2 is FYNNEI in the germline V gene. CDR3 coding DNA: TGTGCCAGCAGAGTGACCCCGGCGCGGCGACAAGAGACCCAGTACTTC. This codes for CASRVTPARRQETQYF.